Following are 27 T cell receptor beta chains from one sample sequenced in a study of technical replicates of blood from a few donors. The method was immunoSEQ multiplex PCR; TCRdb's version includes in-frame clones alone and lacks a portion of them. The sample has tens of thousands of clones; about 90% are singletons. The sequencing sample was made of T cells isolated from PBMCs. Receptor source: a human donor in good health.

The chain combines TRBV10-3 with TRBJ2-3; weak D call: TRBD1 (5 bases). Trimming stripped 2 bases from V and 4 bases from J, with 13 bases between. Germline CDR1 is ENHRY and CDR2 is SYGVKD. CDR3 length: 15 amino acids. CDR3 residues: CAISEGAGSPDTQYF. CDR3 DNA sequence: TGTGCCATCAGTGAGGGGGCTGGTTCCCCAGATACGCAGTATTTT.

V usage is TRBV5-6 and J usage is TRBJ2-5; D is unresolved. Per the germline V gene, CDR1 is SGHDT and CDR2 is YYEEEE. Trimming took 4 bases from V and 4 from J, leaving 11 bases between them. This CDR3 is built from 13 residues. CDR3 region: CASSVNPPETQYF. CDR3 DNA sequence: TGTGCCAGCAGCGTTAATCCCCCAGAGACCCAGTACTTC. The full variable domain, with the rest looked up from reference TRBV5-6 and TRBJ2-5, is DAGVTQSPTHLIKTRGQQVTLRCSPKSGHDTVSWYQQALGQGPQFIFQYYEEEERQRGNFPDRFSGHQFPNYSSELNVNALLLGDSALYLCASSVNPPETQYFGPGTRLLVL.

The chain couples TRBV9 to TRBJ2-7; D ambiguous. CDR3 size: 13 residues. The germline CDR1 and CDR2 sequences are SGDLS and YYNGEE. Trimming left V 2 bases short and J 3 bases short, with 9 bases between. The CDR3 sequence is CASSVSSGYEQYF. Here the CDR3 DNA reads TGTGCCAGCAGCGTGAGCTCGGGCTACGAGCAGTACTTC.

The CDR3 DNA is TGTGCCAGCAGAGCAGAAAGGACAGTCCAAGAGACCCAGTACTTC. Translation: CASRAERTVQETQYF. V usage is TRBV2 and J usage is TRBJ2-5; TRBD1 might be the D (6 bases). The ends were cut back, 6 bases at V and 1 base at J, with 15 bases in the middle. Germline V gene data show CDR1 as SNHLY and CDR2 as FYNNEI. The CDR3 length is 15 residues.

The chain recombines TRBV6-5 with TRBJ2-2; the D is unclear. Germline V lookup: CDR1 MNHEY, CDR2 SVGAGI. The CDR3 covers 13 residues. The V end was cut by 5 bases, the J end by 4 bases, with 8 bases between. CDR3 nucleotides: TGTGCCAGCAGTCCCCCGGGCACCGGGGAGCTGTTTTTT. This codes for CASSPPGTGELFF.

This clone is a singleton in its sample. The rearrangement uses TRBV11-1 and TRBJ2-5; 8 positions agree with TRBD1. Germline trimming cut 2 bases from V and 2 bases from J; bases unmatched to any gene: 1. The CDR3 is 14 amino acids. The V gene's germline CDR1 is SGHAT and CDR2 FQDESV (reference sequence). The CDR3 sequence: CASSLWTGQETQYF. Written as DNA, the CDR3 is TGTGCCAGCAGCTTATGGACAGGGCAAGAGACCCAGTACTTC.

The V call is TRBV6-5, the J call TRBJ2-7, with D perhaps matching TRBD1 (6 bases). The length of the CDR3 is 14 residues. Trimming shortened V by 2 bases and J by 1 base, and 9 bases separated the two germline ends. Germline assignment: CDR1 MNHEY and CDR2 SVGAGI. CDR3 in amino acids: CASSYATGSYEQYF. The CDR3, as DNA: TGTGCCAGCAGTTACGCAACAGGGTCCTACGAGCAGTACTTC.

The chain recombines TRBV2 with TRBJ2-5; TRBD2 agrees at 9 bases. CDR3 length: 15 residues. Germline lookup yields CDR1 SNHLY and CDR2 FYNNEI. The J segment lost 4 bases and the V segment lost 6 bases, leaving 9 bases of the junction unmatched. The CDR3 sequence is CASSTGGSGGETQYF. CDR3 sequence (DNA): TGTGCCAGCAGCACCGGAGGTAGCGGGGGAGAGACCCAGTACTTC.

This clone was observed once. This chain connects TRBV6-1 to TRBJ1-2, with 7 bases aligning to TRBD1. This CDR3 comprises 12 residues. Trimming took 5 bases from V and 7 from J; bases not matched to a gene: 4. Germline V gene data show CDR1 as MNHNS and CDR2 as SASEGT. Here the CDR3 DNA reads TGTGCCAGCAGTTCTCAGGGGGTTGGCTACACCTTC. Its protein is CASSSQGVGYTF.

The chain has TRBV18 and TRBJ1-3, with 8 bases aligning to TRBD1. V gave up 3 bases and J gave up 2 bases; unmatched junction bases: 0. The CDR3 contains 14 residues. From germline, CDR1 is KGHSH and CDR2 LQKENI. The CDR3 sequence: CASSPDRAGNTIYF. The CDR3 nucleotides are TGTGCCAGCTCACCGGACAGGGCTGGAAACACCATATATTTT.

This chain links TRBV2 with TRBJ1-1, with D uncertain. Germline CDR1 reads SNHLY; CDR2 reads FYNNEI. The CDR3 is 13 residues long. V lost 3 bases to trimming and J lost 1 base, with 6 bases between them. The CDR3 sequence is CASSDRRNTEAFF. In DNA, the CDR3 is TGTGCCAGCAGTGATCGCAGGAACACTGAAGCTTTCTTT.

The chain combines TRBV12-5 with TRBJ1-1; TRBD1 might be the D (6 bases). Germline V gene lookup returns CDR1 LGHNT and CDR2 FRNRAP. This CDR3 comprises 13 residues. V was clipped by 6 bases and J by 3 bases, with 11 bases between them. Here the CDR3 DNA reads TGTGCTAGTGGGCTGAGACAGGACACTGAAGCTTTCTTT. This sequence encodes CASGLRQDTEAFF.

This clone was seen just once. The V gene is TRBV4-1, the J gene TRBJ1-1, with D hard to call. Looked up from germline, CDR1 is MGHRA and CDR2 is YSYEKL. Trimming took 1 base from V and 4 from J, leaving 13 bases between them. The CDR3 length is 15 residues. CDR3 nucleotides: TGCGCCAGCAGCCAAGTAACGGGGAAGGGCACTGAAGCTTTCTTT. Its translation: CASSQVTGKGTEAFF.

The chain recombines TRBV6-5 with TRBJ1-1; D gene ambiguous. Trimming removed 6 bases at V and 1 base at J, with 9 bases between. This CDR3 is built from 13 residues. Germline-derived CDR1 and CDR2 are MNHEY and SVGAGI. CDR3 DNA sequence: TGTGCCAGCAGCCCCCGGGGGAACACTGAAGCTTTCTTT. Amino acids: CASSPRGNTEAFF.

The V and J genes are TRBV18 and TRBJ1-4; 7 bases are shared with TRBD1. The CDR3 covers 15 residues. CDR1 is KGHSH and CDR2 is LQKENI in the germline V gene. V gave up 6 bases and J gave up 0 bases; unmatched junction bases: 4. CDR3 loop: CASSPGQATNEKLFF. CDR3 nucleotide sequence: TGTGCCAGCTCCCCCGGACAGGCAACTAATGAAAAACTGTTTTTT.

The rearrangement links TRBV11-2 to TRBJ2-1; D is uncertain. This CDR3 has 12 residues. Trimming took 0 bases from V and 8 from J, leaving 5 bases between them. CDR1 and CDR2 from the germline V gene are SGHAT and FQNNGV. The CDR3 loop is CASSLDRDEQFF. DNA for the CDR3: TGTGCCAGCAGCTTAGATCGGGATGAGCAGTTCTTC.

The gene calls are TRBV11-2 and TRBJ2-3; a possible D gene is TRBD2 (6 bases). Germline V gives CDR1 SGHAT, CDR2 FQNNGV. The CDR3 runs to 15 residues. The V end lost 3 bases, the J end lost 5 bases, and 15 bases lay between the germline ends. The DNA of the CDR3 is TGTGCCAGCAGCTTTAGCGGAGGGGCCCAAGATACGCAGTATTTT. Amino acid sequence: CASSFSGGAQDTQYF.

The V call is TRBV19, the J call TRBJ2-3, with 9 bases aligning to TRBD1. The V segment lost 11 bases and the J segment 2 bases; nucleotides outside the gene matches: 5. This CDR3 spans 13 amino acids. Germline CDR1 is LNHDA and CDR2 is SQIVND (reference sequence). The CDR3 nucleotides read TGTGCCGTCCGGGACAGGGTCACAGATACGCAGTATTTT. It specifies CAVRDRVTDTQYF. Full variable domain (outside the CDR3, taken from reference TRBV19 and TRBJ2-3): DGGITQSPKYLFRKEGQNVTLSCEQNLNHDAMYWYRQDPGQGLRLIYYSQIVNDFQKGDIAEGYSVSREKKESFPLTVTSAQKNPTAFYLCAVRDRVTDTQYFGPGTRLTVL.

CDR3: CASTQRTGKGEQYF. The CDR3 region has the DNA TGCGCCAGCACCCAGCGAACAGGGAAAGGCGAGCAGTACTTC. This chain joins TRBV4-1 and TRBJ2-7, with D possibly being TRBD1 (6 bases). Trimming took off 7 bases at V and 6 bases at J, with 19 bases between the two ends. The CDR3 consists of 14 residues. Germline loops: CDR1 MGHRA, CDR2 YSYEKL.

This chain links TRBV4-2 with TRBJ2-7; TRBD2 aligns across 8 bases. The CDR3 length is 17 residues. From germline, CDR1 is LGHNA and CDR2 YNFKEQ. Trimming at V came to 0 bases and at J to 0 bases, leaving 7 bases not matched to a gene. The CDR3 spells CASSQDLGREGSYEQYF. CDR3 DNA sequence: TGTGCCAGCAGCCAAGATCTCGGACGGGAGGGCTCCTACGAGCAGTACTTC.

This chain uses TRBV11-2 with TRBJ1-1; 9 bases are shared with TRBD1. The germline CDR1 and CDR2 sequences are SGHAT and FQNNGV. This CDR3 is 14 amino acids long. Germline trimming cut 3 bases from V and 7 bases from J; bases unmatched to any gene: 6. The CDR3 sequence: CASSFSGTGLEAFF. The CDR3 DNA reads TGTGCCAGCAGCTTCTCCGGGACAGGGCTTGAAGCTTTCTTT.

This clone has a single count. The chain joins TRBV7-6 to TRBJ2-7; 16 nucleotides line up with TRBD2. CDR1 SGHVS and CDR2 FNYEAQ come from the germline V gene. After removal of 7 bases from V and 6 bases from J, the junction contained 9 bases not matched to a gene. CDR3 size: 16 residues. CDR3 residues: CASTPGLAGGPSEQYF. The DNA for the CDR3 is TGTGCCAGCACCCCGGGACTAGCGGGAGGGCCTAGCGAGCAGTACTTC.

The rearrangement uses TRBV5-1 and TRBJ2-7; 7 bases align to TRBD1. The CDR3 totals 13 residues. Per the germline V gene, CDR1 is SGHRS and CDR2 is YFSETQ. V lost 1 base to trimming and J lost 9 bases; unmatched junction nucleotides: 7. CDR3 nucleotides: TGCGCCAGCAGCTTGATTTACCGGGACAGGCAGTACTTC. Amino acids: CASSLIYRDRQYF.

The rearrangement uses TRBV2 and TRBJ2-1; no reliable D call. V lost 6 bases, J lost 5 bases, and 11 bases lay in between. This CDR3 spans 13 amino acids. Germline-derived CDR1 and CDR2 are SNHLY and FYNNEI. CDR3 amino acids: CASRSPSDNEQFF. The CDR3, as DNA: TGTGCCAGCAGGTCCCCGAGCGACAATGAGCAGTTCTTC.

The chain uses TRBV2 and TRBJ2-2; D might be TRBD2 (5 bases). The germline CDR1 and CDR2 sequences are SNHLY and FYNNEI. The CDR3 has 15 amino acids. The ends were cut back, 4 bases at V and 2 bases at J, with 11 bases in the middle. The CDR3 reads CASSVGSGNTGELFF. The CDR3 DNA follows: TGTGCCAGCAGTGTCGGAAGCGGAAACACCGGGGAGCTGTTTTTT.

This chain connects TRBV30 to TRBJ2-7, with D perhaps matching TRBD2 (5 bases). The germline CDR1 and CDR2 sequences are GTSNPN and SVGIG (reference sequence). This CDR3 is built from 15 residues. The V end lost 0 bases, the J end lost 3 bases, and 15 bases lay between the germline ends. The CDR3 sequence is CAWSVRGSPFYEQYF. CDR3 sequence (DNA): TGTGCCTGGAGTGTGAGAGGGAGCCCCTTCTACGAGCAGTACTTC.

The CDR3 loop is CASSLDSRRDQPQHF. The CDR3 DNA is TGTGCCAGCAGCTTAGATTCCAGGCGGGACCAGCCCCAGCATTTT. This chain links TRBV11-2 with TRBJ1-5; TRBD1 is a possible D gene (5 bases). Deletions cut 0 bases from V and 7 bases from J, with 13 bases between. The CDR3 is 15 amino acids. Germline V gene data show CDR1 as SGHAT and CDR2 as FQNNGV.